Each of the 10 T cell receptor beta chains below was sequenced from the same sample in a study of tumor-infiltrating lymphocytes in localized non-small cell lung cancer. This table comes from immunoSEQ multiplex PCR, and its TCRdb copy is limited to in-frame clones, with some not included. This table has about 12,000 clones, 84% appearing once. Sequencing used lung tumor tissue. These receptors came from a human donor with non-small cell lung cancer.

The chain recombines TRBV6-5 with TRBJ2-5, with TRBD2 identical over 8 bases. CDR3 length: 15 residues. The V gene's germline CDR1 is MNHEY and CDR2 SVGAGI. Trimming cost V 2 bases and J 5 bases; bases outside gene matches: 7. In DNA form, the CDR3 reads TGTGCCAGCAGTTACCTTGCCAGCGGGAGTGAGACCCAGTACTTC. Translating gives CASSYLASGSETQYF.

The chain combines TRBV6-6 with TRBJ2-2; TRBD2 matches at 11 bases. Per germline, CDR1 MNHNY and CDR2 SVGAGI (reference sequence). This CDR3 comprises 14 residues. V was clipped by 7 bases and J by 6 bases; unmatched bases: 4. The CDR3 loop reads CASTGLAVAGELFF. As DNA, the CDR3 is TGTGCCAGCACGGGACTAGCGGTCGCCGGGGAGCTGTTTTTT.

This rearrangement joins TRBV4-2 to TRBJ1-2; 8 nucleotides align to TRBD1. V dropped 0 bases and J dropped 5; count of bases not matched to a gene: 11. The CDR3 length is 17 residues. Per the germline V gene, CDR1 is LGHNA and CDR2 is YNFKEQ. The CDR3 spells CASSQDGGAGGRYGYTF. In nucleotides, the CDR3 is TGTGCCAGCAGCCAAGATGGAGGGGCAGGGGGCAGGTATGGCTACACCTTC.

On this clone itself: The same CDR3 can be traced to other DNA sequences in this sample. J is TRBJ1-2 and V is TRBV19, with TRBD1 identical over 8 bases. Germline CDR1 LNHDA, CDR2 SQIVND (reference sequence). Germline trimming cut 5 bases from V and 2 bases from J; bases unmatched to any gene: 4. The CDR3 runs 14 residues. The CDR3 here is CASSATGGNYGYTF. In DNA, the CDR3 is TGTGCCAGTAGTGCTACAGGGGGAAACTATGGCTACACCTTC. Based on the CDR3 plus reference TRBV19 and TRBJ1-2, the full variable domain is DGGITQSPKYLFRKEGQNVTLSCEQNLNHDAMYWYRQDPGQGLRLIYYSQIVNDFQKGDIAEGYSVSREKKESFPLTVTSAQKNPTAFYLCASSATGGNYGYTFGSGTRLTVV.

The chain employs TRBV7-3 and TRBJ2-3; 8 nucleotides agree with TRBD2. The germline V gene has CDR1 SGHTA and CDR2 FQGTGA. CDR3 length: 15 amino acids. V shed 1 base and J 4 bases; nucleotides not matched to a gene: 4. The CDR3 DNA is TGTGCCAGCAGCTTAAACGGGAGGGCCCCAGATACGCAGTATTTT. Its translation: CASSLNGRAPDTQYF.

By its share, this clone is medium-sized. V and J are TRBV25-1 and TRBJ1-6; D uncertain. The CDR3 covers 15 residues. CDR1 is MGHDK and CDR2 is SYGVNS in the germline V gene. Trimming left V 4 bases short and J 6 bases short, with 13 bases between. Here the CDR3 DNA reads TGTGCCAGCAGTGTAATGGGTTCGGGTAATTCACCCCTCCACTTT. Its protein product is CASSVMGSGNSPLHF.

The chain joins TRBV29-1 to TRBJ1-2, with D perhaps TRBD1 (5 bases). Germline V CDR1 and CDR2: SQVTM, ANQGSEA. Deletions cut 3 bases from V and 5 bases from J, with 13 bases between. CDR3 length: 13 residues. CDR3 loop: CSVDGEGTYGYTF. CDR3 coding DNA: TGCAGCGTTGATGGCGAGGGGACTTATGGCTACACCTTC.

The chain carries TRBV5-4 and TRBJ1-6; D is perhaps TRBD1 (6 bases). V was cut by 4 bases and J by 0 bases, with 8 bases left in between. Germline V gives CDR1 SGHNT, CDR2 YYREEE (reference sequence). The CDR3 runs to 15 residues. The CDR3 spells CASSPTGSYNSPLHF. As DNA, the CDR3 is TGTGCCAGCAGCCCGACAGGCTCCTATAATTCACCCCTCCACTTT.

Here the CDR3 reads CASSSGLAGGGKNEQFF. In DNA, the CDR3 is TGTGCCAGCTCATCGGGACTAGCGGGAGGTGGTAAAAATGAGCAGTTCTTC. V is TRBV18 and J is TRBJ2-1, with 15 bases aligning to TRBD2. CDR1 and CDR2 from the germline V gene are KGHSH and LQKENI. Germline trimming cut 5 bases from V and 7 bases from J; bases unmatched to any gene: 9. The CDR3 has 17 amino acids. Using reference TRBV18 and TRBJ2-1 for the parts outside the CDR3, the full variable domain is NAGVMQNPRHLVRRRGQEARLRCSPMKGHSHVYWYRQLPEEGLKFMVYLQKENIIDESGMPKERFSAEFPKEGPSILRIQQVVRGDSAAYFCASSSGLAGGGKNEQFFGPGTRLTVL.

The V call is TRBV7-3, the J call TRBJ2-7; perhaps TRBD1 as D (5 bases). Germline CDR1 SGHTA, CDR2 FQGTGA. The CDR3 loop spans 20 amino acids. Trimming removed 5 bases at V and 0 bases at J, with 29 bases between. The CDR3 protein is CASSPPDSDSDPRSSYEQYF. The CDR3, as DNA: TGTGCCAGCAGCCCCCCCGACAGTGACTCCGACCCCCGGAGCTCCTACGAGCAGTACTTC.